A single sample is the source of the 25 T cell receptor beta chains below, sequenced in a study of blood T cells in healthy people across ages. Alongside a J-beta primer mix, a sample-barcoded 5' primer served in a second PCR lasting about 7 to 12 cycles. TCRdb independently ran MiXCR on the 5' RACE reads; one entry per CDR3 protein. Of some 1,000,000 distinct CDR3 sequences in the sample, 20% to 25% are singletons; the top ten hold around 0.75%. A further study also used this sample, focusing on T cells of mothers and their children.

The sequencing sample was made of blood. These TCRs come from a girl aged 2-9 years in good health.

This clonotype was seen a few times. The chain is built from TRBV4-1 and TRBJ2-5; 7 nucleotides align to TRBD1. V shed 3 bases and J 5 bases; nucleotides not matched to a gene: 6. The germline gives CDR1 MGHRA, CDR2 YSYEKL. The CDR3 covers 14 residues. CDR3 nucleotides: TGCGCCAGCAGCCATAGACAGGGCGAGGAGACCCAGTACTTC. Protein: CASSHRQGEETQYF.

The chain joins TRBV12-3 or TRBV12-4 to TRBJ1-1, with D possibly TRBD1 on 6 matching bases. Trimming pared 3 bases from V and 8 bases from J, leaving 13 bases between. The CDR3 has 13 residues. CDR3 sequence: CASSFLQGSEAFF. CDR3 nucleotides: TGTGCCAGCAGTTTTTTACAGGGATCAGAAGCTTTCTTT.

CDR3 bases: TGTGCCAGCAGCTTAGCATACAACCAAGAGACCCAGTACTTC. As protein: CASSLAYNQETQYF. The V gene is TRBV11-2, the J gene TRBJ2-5; D remains unclear. V dropped 1 base and J dropped 0 bases, with 6 bases sitting between them. CDR1 and CDR2 (germline): SGHAT, FQNNGV. This CDR3 has 14 residues.

This clonotype was recorded a few times. This chain links TRBV9 with TRBJ1-4, with 9 bases aligning to TRBD1. The V gene's germline CDR1 is SGDLS and CDR2 YYNGEE. V lost 1 base, J lost 15 bases, and 7 bases stayed unmatched. This CDR3 spans 13 amino acids. The CDR3 bases are TGTGCCAGCAGCGTAATCCCAGGACAGGGGATGTTTTTT. Its protein is CASSVIPGQGMFF.

The V call is TRBV6-5, the J call TRBJ2-7; D is perhaps TRBD2 (6 bases). Germline V gene lookup returns CDR1 MNHEY and CDR2 SVGAGI. V lost 8 bases, J lost 3 bases, and 17 bases lay in between. This CDR3 region has 14 residues. The CDR3 protein is CASGLTGSYYEQYF. Written as DNA, the CDR3 is TGTGCCAGCGGCCTAACCGGGAGTTACTACGAGCAGTACTTC.

The table lists this clonotype with a few counts. The V call is TRBV9, the J call TRBJ1-1; D unresolved. Germline CDR1 reads SGDLS; CDR2 reads YYNGEE. With 3 bases removed from V and 0 bases from J, the gap between germline ends came to 12 bases. The CDR3 loop spans 15 amino acids. The CDR3 sequence: CASSAGSDLNTEAFF. The DNA for the CDR3 is TGTGCCAGCAGCGCGGGGTCGGATTTGAACACTGAAGCTTTCTTT.

V and J are TRBV5-6 and TRBJ1-1; weak D call: TRBD1 (5 bases). Germline-derived CDR1 and CDR2 are SGHDT and YYEEEE. The CDR3 has 17 amino acids. The V gene lost 3 bases and the J gene lost 7 bases, with 25 bases spanning the gap. The CDR3: CASSSPGRWGCGGEAFF. The CDR3 DNA reads TGTGCCAGCAGCTCCCCCGGACGCTGGGGGTGTGGTGGTGAAGCTTTCTTT.

The chain joins TRBV6-6 to TRBJ2-6, with 8 bases identical to TRBD1. V lost 8 bases and J lost 2; bases outside the gene matches: 2. The V gene's germline CDR1 is MNHNY and CDR2 SVGAGI (reference sequence). The CDR3 consists of 14 residues. Here the CDR3 reads CASQGQAGANVLTF. The CDR3 bases are TGTGCCAGCCAGGGACAGGCTGGGGCCAACGTCCTGACTTTC.

The chain has TRBV20-1 and TRBJ2-5; 7 nucleotides match TRBD2. Germline assignment: CDR1 DFQATT and CDR2 SNEGSKA (reference sequence). V dropped 5 bases and J dropped 7; count of bases not matched to a gene: 13. This CDR3 contains 14 residues. CDR3 nucleotide sequence: TGCAGTGCTGCGGGAGTAAACCTAGAAGTGACCCAGTACTTC. Protein: CSAAGVNLEVTQYF.

The rearrangement joins TRBV5-1 to TRBJ2-3; 8 bases map to TRBD1. Germline V lookup: CDR1 SGHRS, CDR2 YFSETQ. The CDR3 consists of 15 residues. Losses at the gene ends were 2 bases for V and 2 bases for J; bases not matched to a gene: 4. The CDR3 reads CASSFSGGDTDTQYF. CDR3 in DNA: TGCGCCAGCAGCTTTTCAGGGGGCGACACAGATACGCAGTATTTT.

On this clonotype: The germline gene is not matched at one end of the junction; a read error may be the cause. The chain joins TRBV7-6 to TRBJ1-1; D unresolved. Germline V CDR1 and CDR2: SGHVS, FNYEAQ. The CDR3 contains 15 residues. The CDR3 loop reads CASSFRSGKNTEAFF. In nucleotides, the CDR3 is TGTGCCAGTAGCTTTAGGTCTGGTAAGAACACTGAAGCTTTCTTT.

The chain carries TRBV28 and TRBJ2-1; D gene unclear. The J call is doubtful: the DNA matches TRBJ2-7 better. Germline V gene lookup returns CDR1 MDHEN and CDR2 SYDVKM. This CDR3 spans 13 amino acids. This CDR3 reads CASSFTGPYEQYF. For the CDR3, the DNA is TGTGCCAGCAGTTTCACGGGCCCCTACGAGCAGTACTTC.

This chain connects TRBV2 to TRBJ1-1; a weak D match, TRBD1 (5 bases). The V end lost 8 bases, the J end lost 1 base, and 14 bases lay between the germline ends. The germline V gene encodes CDR1 SNHLY and CDR2 FYNNEI. The CDR3 length is 14 residues. CDR3 amino acids: CASGKGTGNTEAFF. In DNA form, the CDR3 reads TGTGCCAGCGGAAAAGGGACGGGGAACACTGAAGCTTTCTTT. Looking up the rest from reference TRBV2 and TRBJ1-1 gives the full variable domain: EPEVTQTPSHQVTQMGQEVILRCVPISNHLYFYWYRQILGQKVEFLVSFYNNEISEKSEIFDDQFSVERPDGSNFTLKIRSTKLEDSAMYFCASGKGTGNTEAFFGQGTRLTVV.

This clonotype came up a few times. This sequence joins TRBV5-1 and TRBJ2-1; 13 bases fit TRBD2. The CDR3 consists of 18 residues. V shed 4 bases and J 0 bases; nucleotides not matched to a gene: 7. The germline V gene encodes CDR1 SGHRS and CDR2 YFSETQ. The CDR3 DNA is TGCGCCAGCAGCCTAGGACTAGCGGGAGCCCCCTCCTACAATGAGCAGTTCTTC. Translated: CASSLGLAGAPSYNEQFF. Full variable domain (remainder filled in from reference TRBV5-1 and TRBJ2-1): KAGVTQTPRYLIKTRGQQVTLSCSPISGHRSVSWYQQTPGQGLQFLFEYFSETQRNKGNFPGRFSGRQFSNSRSEMNVSTLELGDSALYLCASSLGLAGAPSYNEQFFGPGTRLTVL.

The V call is TRBV10-3, the J call TRBJ2-1; 7 bases align to TRBD1. The V gene end was trimmed by 4 bases and the J gene end by 6 bases; junction bases not matched to a gene: 9. Germline V gene lookup returns CDR1 ENHRY and CDR2 SYGVKD. The CDR3 consists of 15 residues. The CDR3 is CAISGPGQHFNEQFF. In DNA, the CDR3 is TGTGCCATCAGTGGACCGGGACAGCACTTCAATGAGCAGTTCTTC.

This sequence joins TRBV7-9 and TRBJ1-5; the D is unclear. This CDR3 region has 15 residues. Germline V CDR1 and CDR2: SEHNR, FQNEAQ (reference sequence). V was shortened by 2 bases and J by 4 bases, with 12 bases between the two germline ends. This CDR3 reads CASSLSPERNQPQHF. The CDR3 DNA follows: TGTGCCAGCAGCTTATCCCCCGAACGAAATCAGCCCCAGCATTTT.

The V and J genes are TRBV4-1 and TRBJ1-2, with 8 bases aligning to TRBD1. Germline V CDR1 and CDR2: MGHRA, YSYEKL. The CDR3 is made up of 15 amino acids. Trimming took 6 bases from V and 3 from J; bases not matched to a gene: 9. The CDR3, as DNA: TGCGCCAGCAGAACCGGGACAGGTGCAGACTATGGCTACACCTTC. Translating gives CASRTGTGADYGYTF.

This clonotype came up once. CDR3 sequence: CASTRPGGKLFF. DNA of the CDR3: TGTGCCAGCACCCGACCTGGGGGAAAACTGTTTTTT. V gene TRBV12-3 or TRBV12-4 combines with J gene TRBJ1-4, with D possibly matching TRBD1 (5 bases). V lost 7 bases to trimming and J lost 10 bases, with 13 bases between them. The CDR3 runs to 12 residues.

This clonotype showed up many times. V and J are TRBV24-1 and TRBJ2-7; D not certain. The CDR3 is 12 amino acids. The germline gives CDR1 KGHDR, CDR2 SFDVKD. V was clipped by 4 bases and J by 2 bases, with 5 bases between them. The CDR3 DNA reads as TGTGCCACCAGTGACGGAGCCTACGAGCAGTACTTC. Its protein product is CATSDGAYEQYF.

This clonotype was detected only a few times. V gene TRBV29-1 combines with J gene TRBJ2-3; D gene unclear. CDR3 length: 11 residues. With 7 bases removed from V and 5 bases from J, the gap between germline ends came to 10 bases. Germline assignment: CDR1 SQVTM and CDR2 ANQGSEA. In nucleotides, the CDR3 is TGCAGCGAGCTAGGCGGAGATACGCAGTATTTT. This gives the protein CSELGGDTQYF.

This clonotype was recorded a few times. The junction and the germline gene differ at one end; a read error may be behind it. V usage is TRBV29-1 and J usage is TRBJ2-5, with D maybe TRBD2 (6 bases). Germline-derived CDR1 and CDR2 are SQVTM and ANQGSEA. The length of the CDR3 is 14 residues. CDR3 loop: CSVEVGWDSGEQYF. CDR3 sequence (DNA): TGCAGCGTCGAAGTAGGGTGGGACTCGGGGGAGCAGTACTTC. Supplemented by reference TRBV29-1 and TRBJ2-5, the full variable domain reads SAVISQKPSRDICQRGTSLTIQCQVDSQVTMMFWYRQQPGQSLTLIATANQGSEATYESGFVIDKFPISRPNLTFSTLTVSNMSPEDSSIYLCSVEVGWDSGEQYFGPGTRLLVL.

The chain carries TRBV5-1 and TRBJ2-5; the match to TRBD2 covers 14 bases. The CDR3 loop spans 16 amino acids. With 3 bases clipped from V and 5 bases from J, the junction kept 6 bases outside the gene matches. In germline, CDR1 is SGHRS, CDR2 YFSETQ. Here the CDR3 reads CASSSGGTSGSETQYF. The DNA for the CDR3 is TGCGCCAGCAGCTCCGGTGGGACTAGCGGGAGTGAGACCCAGTACTTC.

This clonotype was counted between two and nine times. This rearrangement joins TRBV20-1 to TRBJ2-5; 7 nucleotides line up with TRBD2. This CDR3 contains 15 residues. The V gene's germline CDR1 is DFQATT and CDR2 SNEGSKA (reference sequence). J gave up 5 bases and V 1 base, and 10 bases lay outside the gene matches. The CDR3 reads CSARVWWEGQETQYF. CDR3 DNA: TGCAGTGCTAGAGTTTGGTGGGAGGGCCAGGAGACCCAGTACTTC.

This clonotype was detected many times. The J gene is TRBJ2-1, the V gene TRBV11-2; TRBD2 is a possible D gene (5 bases). Trimming left V 2 bases short and J 10 bases short, with 12 bases between. Germline V gives CDR1 SGHAT, CDR2 FQNNGV. The CDR3 has 13 amino acids. The CDR3 nucleotides are TGTGCCAGCAGCTTATACGAGGGTAGGGAGCAGTTCTTC. Its translation: CASSLYEGREQFF. Full variable domain (remainder filled in from reference TRBV11-2 and TRBJ2-1): EAGVAQSPRYKIIEKRQSVAFWCNPISGHATLYWYQQILGQGPKLLIQFQNNGVVDDSQLPKDRFSAERLKGVDSTLKIQPAKLEDSAVYLCASSLYEGREQFFGPGTRLTVL.

This clonotype was seen at least ten times. The CDR3: CASSAPTGDEQFF. In DNA form, the CDR3 reads TGTGCCAGCAGCGCCCCGACGGGGGATGAGCAGTTCTTC. The chain joins TRBV9 to TRBJ2-1, with a weak D call TRBD2 (6 bases). Trimming shortened V by 3 bases and J by 8 bases, and 12 bases separated the two germline ends. Germline CDR1 is SGDLS and CDR2 is YYNGEE. This CDR3 comprises 13 residues.